These 2 T cell receptor beta chains came from one sample sequenced in a study of post-analysis software for immune sequencing data. Regarding the study as a whole: Roughly five TRBV segments appeared more often in patients than in controls, and TRBV5-6, TRBV5-1 and TRBV20-1 were among these.

cDNA libraries of TCR beta carried unique molecular identifiers. MiXCR, applied by TCRdb to the PCR reads, yields one record per CDR3 protein. The data show about 500,000 distinct CDR3 sequences, approximately 45% seen once. For these receptors, no antigen is known. The specimen sequenced was blood. The receptor set was obtained from a girl aged 10 to 17 with multiple sclerosis.

V is TRBV7-8 and J is TRBJ2-1; D call uncertain. CDR1 SGHVS and CDR2 FQNEAQ come from the germline V gene. V was trimmed by 1 base and J by 0 bases, leaving 13 bases between them. The CDR3 totals 17 residues. The CDR3 protein is CASSLVETDSSYNEQFF. The CDR3 region has the DNA TGTGCCAGCAGCTTAGTCGAGACTGATAGCTCCTACAATGAGCAGTTCTTC.

This sequence joins TRBV7-6 and TRBJ2-3; 7 nucleotides agree with TRBD2. V was clipped by 1 base and J by 14 bases; unmatched bases: 6. The germline V gene encodes CDR1 SGHVS and CDR2 FNYEAQ. The CDR3 covers 12 residues. The CDR3 loop reads CASSLGGGASYF. CDR3 bases: TGTGCCAGCAGCTTAGGGGGGGGAGCGTCGTATTTT.